These 31 T cell receptor beta chains came from one sample sequenced in a study of blood T cell repertoires in COVID-19. Profiled with immunoSEQ multiplex PCR; TCRdb holds only in-frame clones, not every one. The table includes around 70,000 clones, about nine tenths detected once. The specimen sequenced was peripheral blood. Receptors originate from a man aged 45-65 years with acute or convalescent COVID-19.

V usage is TRBV15 and J usage is TRBJ1-5, with D perhaps TRBD1 (6 bases). CDR1 LNHNV and CDR2 YYDKDF come from the germline V gene (reference sequence). CDR3 length equals 13 residues. V lost 0 bases to trimming and J lost 7 bases, with 7 bases between them. The CDR3 sequence is CATSRERGQPQHF. The CDR3, as DNA: TGTGCCACCAGCAGAGAGAGGGGGCAGCCCCAGCATTTT. The full variable domain, in which reference TRBV15 and TRBJ1-5 provide the parts outside the CDR3, is DAMVIQNPRYQVTQFGKPVTLSCSQTLNHNVMYWYQQKSSQAPKLLFHYYDKDFNNEADTPDNFQSRRPNTSFCFLDIRSPGLGDTAMYLCATSRERGQPQHFGDGTRLSIL.

The rearrangement uses TRBV6-6 and TRBJ1-3; D is perhaps TRBD1 (6 bases). Germline CDR1 and CDR2: MNHNY and SVGAGI (reference sequence). CDR3 length: 16 residues. The V gene lost 6 bases and the J gene lost 1 base, with 16 bases spanning the gap. This CDR3 reads CASSGTGGRSGNTIYF. The CDR3 nucleotides read TGTGCCAGCAGCGGAACGGGGGGGCGGTCTGGAAACACCATATATTTT.

J is TRBJ2-1 and V is TRBV7-2, with 11 bases matching TRBD2. The CDR3 sequence is 15 residues long. Germline lookup yields CDR1 SGHTA and CDR2 FQGNSA. V lost 3 bases, J lost 4 bases, and 2 bases stayed unmatched. The CDR3 DNA reads TGTGCCAGCAGCTTGTCTAGCGGGGGGTACAATGAGCAGTTCTTC. Residues: CASSLSSGGYNEQFF.

The chain combines TRBV9 with TRBJ2-2, with 7 bases aligning to TRBD2. Germline V gene sequence: CDR1 SGDLS, CDR2 YYNGEE. The CDR3 loop spans 16 amino acids. Trimming at V came to 0 bases and at J to 6 bases, leaving 8 bases not matched to a gene. CDR3 in DNA: TGTGCCAGCAGCGTAGCGGAGCGGGGAGTGTCCGGGGAGCTGTTTTTT. The encoded protein is CASSVAERGVSGELFF. The full variable domain, in which reference TRBV9 and TRBJ2-2 provide the parts outside the CDR3, is DSGVTQTPKHLITATGQRVTLRCSPRSGDLSVYWYQQSLDQGLQFLIQYYNGEERAKGNILERFSAQQFPDLHSELNLSSLELGDSALYFCASSVAERGVSGELFFGEGSRLTVL.

The chain has TRBV2 and TRBJ1-5; D gene unclear. Germline CDR1 reads SNHLY; CDR2 reads FYNNEI. Trimming cost V 1 base and J 5 bases, with 6 bases left between them. The CDR3 runs 13 residues. CDR3 DNA sequence: TGTGCCAGCAGTGAAGTCCCCTATCAGCCCCAGCATTTT. Translated, it gives CASSEVPYQPQHF. Together with reference TRBV2 and TRBJ1-5, the CDR3 gives the full variable domain: EPEVTQTPSHQVTQMGQEVILRCVPISNHLYFYWYRQILGQKVEFLVSFYNNEISEKSEIFDDQFSVERPDGSNFTLKIRSTKLEDSAMYFCASSEVPYQPQHFGDGTRLSIL.

This clone was observed once. J is TRBJ1-4 and V is TRBV5-1; 8 bases fit TRBD1. CDR3 length: 18 amino acids. V shed 0 bases and J 0 bases; nucleotides not matched to a gene: 7. Germline V gene sequence: CDR1 SGHRS, CDR2 YFSETQ. The chain's CDR3 is CASSLAGQGSATNEKLFF. The CDR3 DNA follows: TGCGCCAGCAGCTTGGCAGGACAGGGCTCTGCAACTAATGAAAAACTGTTTTTT.

The V and J genes are TRBV20-1 and TRBJ2-3; TRBD2 agrees at 9 bases. Per the germline V gene, CDR1 is DFQATT and CDR2 is SNEGSKA (reference sequence). This CDR3 has 14 amino acids. The ends lost 3 bases at V and 3 bases at J; junction bases unmatched: 4. The CDR3 DNA is TGCAGTGCTAGTAGCGGGAGTGCGACAGATACGCAGTATTTT. Protein product: CSASSGSATDTQYF.

The chain recombines TRBV9 with TRBJ2-1, with a tentative D call TRBD2 (6 bases). V dropped 1 base and J dropped 7 bases, with 9 bases sitting between them. Germline V lookup: CDR1 SGDLS, CDR2 YYNGEE. This CDR3 spans 13 amino acids. CDR3 in DNA: TGTGCCAGCAGCGTATATCGGGAGAATGAGCAGTTCTTC. As protein: CASSVYRENEQFF.

The sample holds one count of this clone. V is TRBV5-1 and J is TRBJ2-3, with TRBD2 identical over 8 bases. Germline values: CDR1 SGHRS, CDR2 YFSETQ. J was trimmed by 2 bases and V by 0 bases; bases with no gene match: 2. This CDR3 comprises 15 residues. DNA for the CDR3: TGCGCCAGCAGCTTGGAGCGGGGGTTCACAGATACGCAGTATTTT. This gives the protein CASSLERGFTDTQYF.

This clone is a singleton in its sample. The gene calls are TRBV2 and TRBJ1-5; tentatively, D is TRBD1 (5 bases). Trimming took off 6 bases at V and 4 bases at J, with 10 bases between the two ends. There are 13 residues in the CDR3. The germline V gene encodes CDR1 SNHLY and CDR2 FYNNEI. CDR3 sequence reads: CASRRDGNQPQHF. As DNA, the CDR3 is TGTGCCAGCAGGCGGGACGGGAATCAGCCCCAGCATTTT.

The chain is built from TRBV4-3 and TRBJ1-3, with D tentatively TRBD1 (6 bases). The CDR3 covers 16 residues. V lost 1 base and J lost 0, with 10 bases in between. Germline loops: CDR1 LGHNA, CDR2 YSLEER. The CDR3 here is CASSQVQGYSGNTIYF. DNA for the CDR3: TGCGCCAGCAGCCAAGTGCAGGGGTACTCTGGAAACACCATATATTTT.

The rearrangement links TRBV9 to TRBJ1-5; 8 bases are shared with TRBD1. The CDR3 is 16 residues long. Germline CDR1 and CDR2: SGDLS and YYNGEE. Trimming cost V 3 bases and J 0 bases; bases outside gene matches: 5. CDR3 loop: CASSAGTGDSNQPQHF. The CDR3 nucleotides are TGTGCCAGCAGCGCAGGGACAGGAGATAGCAATCAGCCCCAGCATTTT.

The V and J genes are TRBV11-2 and TRBJ2-1; TRBD2 agrees at 9 bases. CDR1 is SGHAT, CDR2 FQNNGV, per germline. The CDR3 is 14 residues long. V lost 8 bases, J lost 9 bases, and 11 bases stayed unmatched. CDR3: CASLLWAGGGEQFF. The CDR3 nucleotides are TGTGCCAGCCTCTTGTGGGCGGGAGGGGGTGAGCAGTTCTTC.

This clone was observed a single time. CDR3 region: CASSLPSGLAGGSDTQYF. The DNA of the CDR3 is TGCGCCAGCAGCCTGCCCTCGGGACTAGCGGGAGGGTCGGATACGCAGTATTTT. The gene calls are TRBV5-1 and TRBJ2-3, with 16 bases lining up with TRBD2. Germline trimming cut 4 bases from V and 6 bases from J; bases unmatched to any gene: 11. The CDR3 runs 18 residues. From germline, CDR1 is SGHRS and CDR2 YFSETQ.

The gene calls are TRBV29-1 and TRBJ2-7, with TRBD1 identical over 7 bases. Germline values: CDR1 SQVTM, CDR2 ANQGSEA. The CDR3 is made up of 13 amino acids. V was pared by 7 bases and J by 6 bases, with 12 bases of the junction left unmatched. This CDR3 is CSAKRGPSGEQYF. Written as DNA, the CDR3 is TGCAGCGCCAAAAGGGGGCCCTCCGGCGAGCAGTACTTC.

This clone has just one count. The V and J genes are TRBV18 and TRBJ1-4, with unresolved D. The CDR3 has 14 amino acids. Germline V lookup: CDR1 KGHSH, CDR2 LQKENI. Trimming left V 0 bases short and J 5 bases short, with 7 bases between. Here the CDR3 DNA reads TGTGCCAGCTCACCACCTACAGAGAATGAAAAACTGTTTTTT. Translating it yields CASSPPTENEKLFF.

This sequence joins TRBV11-2 and TRBJ1-1; perhaps TRBD1 as D (5 bases). CDR3 length equals 16 residues. From germline, CDR1 is SGHAT and CDR2 FQNNGV. V was cut by 3 bases and J by 1 base, with 15 bases left in between. CDR3 residues: CASSFPRRGENTEAFF. As DNA, the CDR3 is TGTGCCAGCAGCTTCCCGCGGAGGGGCGAGAACACTGAAGCTTTCTTT.

The rearrangement joins TRBV24-1 to TRBJ1-2; D is unclear. Trimming took off 5 bases at V and 6 bases at J, with 15 bases between the two ends. The CDR3 runs 14 residues. Looked up from germline, CDR1 is KGHDR and CDR2 is SFDVKD. The CDR3 bases are TGTGCCACCAGTGCCCGAGGGCTAGTACATGGCTACACCTTC. Its protein is CATSARGLVHGYTF.

V usage is TRBV2 and J usage is TRBJ1-5; D ambiguous. The V gene lost 9 bases and the J gene lost 1 base, with 13 bases spanning the gap. Looked up from germline, CDR1 is SNHLY and CDR2 is FYNNEI. The CDR3 consists of 14 residues. CDR3 coding DNA: TGTGCCAGTTCCGTGAGGCAAAGCAATCAGCCCCAGCATTTT. It codes for CASSVRQSNQPQHF.

V is TRBV27 and J is TRBJ1-4, with 7 bases fitting TRBD1. V was pared by 6 bases and J by 0 bases, with 4 bases of the junction left unmatched. The CDR3 runs 15 residues. CDR1 and CDR2 (germline): MNHEY, SMNVEV (reference sequence). DNA for the CDR3: TGTGCCAGCAGCCGGGACAGAGCAACTAATGAAAAACTGTTTTTT. This gives the protein CASSRDRATNEKLFF.

The genes are TRBV9 and TRBJ2-1, with 13 bases matching TRBD2. V shed 0 bases and J 5 bases; nucleotides not matched to a gene: 5. This CDR3 comprises 17 residues. The V gene's germline CDR1 is SGDLS and CDR2 YYNGEE. CDR3 loop: CASSVVGGTSGDNEQFF. The CDR3 region has the DNA TGTGCCAGCAGCGTAGTCGGGGGGACTAGCGGGGACAATGAGCAGTTCTTC.

This clone was counted once. The chain employs TRBV6-5 and TRBJ1-6, with D perhaps TRBD1 (6 bases). The V gene's germline CDR1 is MNHEY and CDR2 SVGAGI. V shed 7 bases and J shed 4 bases, with 14 bases lying between them. This CDR3 is built from 15 residues. CDR3 sequence reads: CASNPTGVYNSPLHF. DNA for the CDR3: TGTGCCAGCAATCCGACAGGAGTTTATAATTCACCCCTCCACTTT.

For this clone: In the same sample, other DNA sequences code for this CDR3. The CDR3 loop reads CASSLGQGGTGELFF. The CDR3 DNA reads as TGCGCCAGCAGCCTGGGACAGGGCGGTACCGGGGAGCTGTTTTTT. The chain employs TRBV5-1 and TRBJ2-2; 9 nucleotides agree with TRBD1. Losses at the gene ends were 4 bases for V and 5 bases for J; bases not matched to a gene: 6. Germline loops: CDR1 SGHRS, CDR2 YFSETQ. This CDR3 is built from 15 residues.

The rearrangement links TRBV7-9 to TRBJ1-2; D is unclear. The germline gives CDR1 SEHNR, CDR2 FQNEAQ (reference sequence). The V end lost 0 bases, the J end lost 2 bases, and 10 bases lay between the germline ends. CDR3 length: 15 residues. The CDR3 reads CASSLALSENYGYTF. CDR3 sequence (DNA): TGTGCCAGCAGCTTAGCGCTAAGCGAGAACTATGGCTACACCTTC.

The chain recombines TRBV27 with TRBJ2-6; a possible D gene is TRBD1 (6 bases). Germline-derived CDR1 and CDR2 are MNHEY and SMNVEV (reference sequence). Trimming took 6 bases from V and 2 from J, leaving 17 bases between them. The CDR3 extends over 17 amino acids. CDR3 nucleotide sequence: TGTGCCAGCAGCCCCAGGACAGTTAGGCCTGGGGCCAACGTCCTGACTTTC. This sequence encodes CASSPRTVRPGANVLTF.

The chain combines TRBV15 with TRBJ1-2, with 7 nucleotides matching TRBD1. This CDR3 region has 13 residues. V shed 5 bases and J 4 bases; nucleotides not matched to a gene: 4. Germline-derived CDR1 and CDR2 are LNHNV and YYDKDF (reference sequence). The CDR3 coding sequence is TGTGCCACCAGCCGGGACAGCGTCTATGGCTACACCTTC. Its translation is CATSRDSVYGYTF.

This sequence joins TRBV19 and TRBJ1-6; a weak D match, TRBD1 (6 bases). Germline V gives CDR1 LNHDA, CDR2 SQIVND (reference sequence). With 7 bases removed from V and 7 bases from J, the gap between germline ends came to 11 bases. The CDR3 totals 13 residues. As DNA, the CDR3 is TGTGCCAGTAAGCGGGGGCTGAATTCACCCCTCCACTTT. Its protein product is CASKRGLNSPLHF.

This chain connects TRBV5-1 to TRBJ2-1; D call uncertain. The V and J ends lost 0 bases and 7 bases respectively, with 11 bases between them. This CDR3 has 14 residues. The germline V gene has CDR1 SGHRS and CDR2 YFSETQ. The CDR3 DNA is TGCGCCAGCAGCTTGGAGAGTGGTAGAAATGAGCAGTTCTTC. It is translated as CASSLESGRNEQFF.

The chain is built from TRBV19 and TRBJ1-5; 7 bases align to TRBD1. Germline assignment: CDR1 LNHDA and CDR2 SQIVND (reference sequence). The CDR3 is made up of 18 amino acids. The junction had 14 bases not matched to a gene; V was cut back by 6 bases and J by 0 bases. CDR3 DNA: TGTGCCAGTAGCGATACCCCGACAGGGTTTTATAGCAATCAGCCCCAGCATTTT. Protein sequence: CASSDTPTGFYSNQPQHF.

The rearrangement links TRBV5-1 to TRBJ2-1; D unresolved. V dropped 2 bases and J dropped 2 bases, with 8 bases sitting between them. The CDR3 spans 14 residues. Germline CDR1 SGHRS, CDR2 YFSETQ. DNA of the CDR3: TGCGCCAGCAGCTTCACAGACACCTACAATGAGCAGTTCTTC. Protein product: CASSFTDTYNEQFF.

This clone was found once. The CDR3 sequence: CASRTGPGNTIYF. The CDR3 DNA is TGTGCCAGCAGGACAGGGCCTGGAAACACCATATATTTT. The rearrangement uses TRBV3-1 (or the pseudogene TRBV3-2) and TRBJ1-3, with TRBD1 identical over 7 bases. The CDR3 is 13 residues long. The junction had 1 base not matched to a gene; V was cut back by 6 bases and J by 2 bases. CDR1 LGHDT and CDR2 YNNKEL come from the germline V gene (reference sequence).